The 10 T cell receptor beta chains presented below share a single source sample, sequenced in a study of blood T cell repertoires in COVID-19. Measured with immunoSEQ multiplex PCR; TCRdb has only the in-frame clones, and not every one. The profile covers over 70,000 clones, with around 82% appearing a single time and about 9.4% taken by the ten largest. Input material: peripheral blood. The receptors originated from a man in his sixties with acute or convalescent COVID-19.

The chain joins TRBV7-9 to TRBJ1-1; 7 bases agree with TRBD1. Germline V lookup: CDR1 SEHNR, CDR2 FQNEAQ (reference sequence). CDR3 length: 17 amino acids. The V segment lost 0 bases and the J segment 4 bases; nucleotides outside the gene matches: 11. This CDR3 reads CASSLATGDRRGTEAFF. CDR3 nucleotides: TGTGCCAGCAGCTTAGCCACAGGGGACAGAAGGGGCACTGAAGCTTTCTTT.

The CDR3 loop is CASSPSLAGGTGELFF. In DNA form, the CDR3 reads TGTGCCAGCTCACCATCACTAGCGGGAGGCACCGGGGAGCTGTTTTTT. The chain links TRBV18 to TRBJ2-2; TRBD2 aligns across 12 bases. The V gene end was trimmed by 2 bases and the J gene end by 4 bases; junction bases not matched to a gene: 2. Germline CDR1 is KGHSH and CDR2 is LQKENI. This CDR3 has 16 residues.

V gene TRBV6-2 or TRBV6-3 combines with J gene TRBJ2-1, with a tentative D call TRBD1 (5 bases). V was shortened by 5 bases and J by 8 bases, with 7 bases between the two germline ends. The CDR3 covers 11 residues. Germline V gene data show CDR1 as MNHEY and CDR2 as SVGEGT. The CDR3 region is CASSIGDEQFF. For the CDR3, the DNA is TGTGCCAGCAGTATAGGGGATGAGCAGTTCTTC.

The genes are TRBV7-2 and TRBJ2-2; 9 bases match TRBD1. Germline V gene sequence: CDR1 SGHTA, CDR2 FQGNSA. This CDR3 spans 15 amino acids. V shed 4 bases, J shed 5 bases, and the junction held 5 bases outside the gene matches. CDR3 protein: CASSSQGARTGELFF. For the CDR3, the DNA is TGTGCCAGCAGCTCACAGGGGGCGCGGACCGGGGAGCTGTTTTTT.

CDR3 loop: CASSRTGDSNQPQHF. The CDR3 nucleotides read TGTGCCAGCTCCCGGACAGGGGATAGCAATCAGCCCCAGCATTTT. The chain uses TRBV18 and TRBJ1-5, with 9 bases matching TRBD1. The CDR3 sequence is 15 residues long. Germline assignment: CDR1 KGHSH and CDR2 LQKENI. V trimming: 6 bases; J trimming: 0 bases; junction bases outside the gene matches: 3.

The chain joins TRBV5-1 to TRBJ1-2; the D gene is possibly TRBD1 (6 bases). From germline, CDR1 is SGHRS and CDR2 YFSETQ. With 2 bases removed from V and 0 bases from J, the gap between germline ends came to 8 bases. This CDR3 spans 14 amino acids. For the CDR3, the DNA is TGCGCCAGCAGCTTAGGGGGAGCTAACTATGGCTACACCTTC. It is translated as CASSLGGANYGYTF.

The CDR3 here is CASRLQGSYEQYF. The CDR3 DNA sequence: TGTGCCAGCAGACTGCAGGGGTCCTACGAGCAGTACTTC. The rearrangement uses TRBV28 and TRBJ2-7, with a possible D match to TRBD1 (6 bases). The germline gives CDR1 MDHEN, CDR2 SYDVKM. This CDR3 spans 13 amino acids. Trimming left V 6 bases short and J 1 base short, with 10 bases between.

The chain is built from TRBV7-2 and TRBJ2-3; weak D call: TRBD2 (6 bases). This CDR3 comprises 14 residues. V lost 7 bases and J 0 bases, leaving 11 bases between the germline ends. The germline V gene encodes CDR1 SGHTA and CDR2 FQGNSA. The chain's CDR3 is CASTPGGSTDTQYF. The CDR3 region has the DNA TGTGCCAGCACCCCCGGGGGTAGCACAGATACGCAGTATTTT.

Only a few counts were recorded for this clone. The V gene is TRBV4-1, the J gene TRBJ1-1, with D unclear. This CDR3 comprises 15 residues. Germline V gene data show CDR1 as MGHRA and CDR2 as YSYEKL. Trimming shortened V by 1 base and J by 0 bases, and 9 bases separated the two germline ends. CDR3 nucleotides: TGCGCCAGCAGCCAAGTGATAGAATTGAACACTGAAGCTTTCTTT. It encodes CASSQVIELNTEAFF.

In its sample, this clone was seen a few times. The V gene is TRBV5-4, the J gene TRBJ1-2, with D perhaps TRBD1 (6 bases). This CDR3 has 15 amino acids. Trimming pared 0 bases from V and 4 bases from J, leaving 13 bases between. Germline V gene data show CDR1 as SGHNT and CDR2 as YYREEE (reference sequence). The CDR3 region has the DNA TGTGCCAGCAGCTTGGGTCAGGGACAACCCTATGGCTACACCTTC. Protein sequence: CASSLGQGQPYGYTF.